This entry lists 4 T cell receptor beta chains sequenced from one sample in a study of blood T cells in healthy people across ages. A second PCR of 7 to 11 cycles used a sample-barcoded 5' primer and a J-beta primer mix. TCRdb analysed the 5' RACE reads with MiXCR anew, one entry per CDR3 protein. Of approximately 1,700,000 distinct CDR3 sequences listed, around 42% are singletons. Material: blood. These receptors all stem from a human donor in good health.

Details on this clonotype: The junction departs from the called germline gene at one end, perhaps through a read error. The chain carries TRBV5-8 and TRBJ2-6; the D gene is possibly TRBD1 (5 bases). The CDR3 sequence is 17 residues long. Germline CDR1 and CDR2: SGHTS and YDEGEE. For the CDR3, the DNA is TGTGCCAGCAGCTTACCCAAAATAGCTACTGGGGCCAACGTCCGGACTTTC. This translates into CASSLPKIATGANVRTF.

Only one count was recorded for this clonotype. The rearrangement joins TRBV4-1 to TRBJ1-2; TRBD1 agrees at 7 bases. With V trimmed by 3 bases and J by 4 bases, 5 bases remained unmatched. The CDR3 loop spans 14 amino acids. CDR1 is MGHRA and CDR2 is YSYEKL in the germline V gene. In nucleotides, the CDR3 is TGCGCCAGCAGCCAGGAGGACAGGACCTATGGCTACACCTTC. The encoded protein is CASSQEDRTYGYTF.

This clonotype was detected a few times. CDR3 protein: CSGGQGGQETQYF. The CDR3, as DNA: TGCAGCGGGGGACAGGGGGGCCAAGAGACCCAGTACTTC. V and J are TRBV29-1 and TRBJ2-5; 11 bases match TRBD1. CDR1 and CDR2 from the germline V gene are SQVTM and ANQGSEA. The CDR3 has 13 amino acids. J was trimmed by 1 base and V by 7 bases; bases with no gene match: 2.

The chain links TRBV11-3 to TRBJ1-1, with TRBD1 as a possible D gene (5 bases). The CDR3 runs 14 residues. Germline CDR1 and CDR2: SGHNT and YENEEA. V lost 5 bases, J lost 4 bases, and 14 bases lay in between. This CDR3 is CASSRTTAVTEAFF. The DNA for the CDR3 is TGTGCCAGCAGCCGGACAACGGCGGTCACTGAAGCTTTCTTT. The whole variable domain, filled in from reference TRBV11-3 and TRBJ1-1, reads EAGVVQSPRYKIIEKKQPVAFWCNPISGHNTLYWYLQNLGQGPELLIRYENEEAVDDSQLPKDRFSAERLKGVDSTLKIQPAELGDSAVYLCASSRTTAVTEAFFGQGTRLTVV.